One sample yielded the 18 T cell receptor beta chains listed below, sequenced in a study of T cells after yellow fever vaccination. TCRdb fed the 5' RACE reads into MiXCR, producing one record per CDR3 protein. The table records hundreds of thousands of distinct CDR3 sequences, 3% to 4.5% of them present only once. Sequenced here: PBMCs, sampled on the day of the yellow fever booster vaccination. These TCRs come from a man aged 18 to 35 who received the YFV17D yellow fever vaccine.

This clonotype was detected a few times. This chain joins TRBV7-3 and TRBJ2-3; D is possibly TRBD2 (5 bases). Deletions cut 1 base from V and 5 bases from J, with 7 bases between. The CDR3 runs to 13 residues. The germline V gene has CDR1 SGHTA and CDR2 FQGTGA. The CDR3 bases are TGTGCCAGCAGCTTAAGAGAGGGAGATACGCAGTATTTT. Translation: CASSLREGDTQYF.

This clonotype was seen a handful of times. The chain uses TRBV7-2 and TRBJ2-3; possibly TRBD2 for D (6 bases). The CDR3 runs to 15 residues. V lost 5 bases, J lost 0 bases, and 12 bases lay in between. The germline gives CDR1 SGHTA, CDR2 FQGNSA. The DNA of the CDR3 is TGTGCCAGCAGCCGGAGCGGGCTCAGCACAGATACGCAGTATTTT. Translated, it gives CASSRSGLSTDTQYF.

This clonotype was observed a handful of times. DNA of the CDR3: TGCGCCAGCAGTGGGGGAAGGGGCACCGGGGAGCTGTTTTTT. Translated: CASSGGRGTGELFF. V and J are TRBV5-1 and TRBJ2-2; the D gene could be TRBD1 or TRBD2 (5 bases each). V lost 5 bases to trimming and J lost 4 bases, with 12 bases between them. Germline lookup yields CDR1 SGHRS and CDR2 YFSETQ. The CDR3 loop spans 14 amino acids.

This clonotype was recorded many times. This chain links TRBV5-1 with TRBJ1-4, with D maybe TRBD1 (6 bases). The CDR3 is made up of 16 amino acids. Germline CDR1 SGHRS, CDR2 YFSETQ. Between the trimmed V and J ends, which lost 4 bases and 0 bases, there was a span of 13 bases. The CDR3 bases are TGCGCCAGCAGCCCTGACAGGATCGCAACTAATGAAAAACTGTTTTTT. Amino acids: CASSPDRIATNEKLFF.

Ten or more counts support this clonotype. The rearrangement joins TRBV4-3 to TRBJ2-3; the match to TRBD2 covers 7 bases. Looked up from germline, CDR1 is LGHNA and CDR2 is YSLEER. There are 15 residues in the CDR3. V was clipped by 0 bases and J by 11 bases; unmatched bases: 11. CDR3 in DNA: TGCGCCAGCAGCCAAGACCTAGCGGCACAGATAAAGCAGTATTTT. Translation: CASSQDLAAQIKQYF.

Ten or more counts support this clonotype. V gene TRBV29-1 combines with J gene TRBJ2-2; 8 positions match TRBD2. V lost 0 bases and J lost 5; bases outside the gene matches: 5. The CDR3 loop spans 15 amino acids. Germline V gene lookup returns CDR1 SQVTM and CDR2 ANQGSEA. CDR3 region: CSVEDGRGGTGELFF. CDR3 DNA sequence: TGCAGCGTTGAAGACGGACGGGGGGGGACCGGGGAGCTGTTTTTT.

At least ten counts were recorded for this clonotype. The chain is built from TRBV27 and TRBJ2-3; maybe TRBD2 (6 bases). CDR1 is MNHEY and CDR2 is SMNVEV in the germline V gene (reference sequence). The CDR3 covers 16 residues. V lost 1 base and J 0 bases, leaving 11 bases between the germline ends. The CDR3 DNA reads TGTGCCAGCAGTTTATTCCCCGGGACTAGCACAGATACGCAGTATTTT. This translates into CASSLFPGTSTDTQYF.

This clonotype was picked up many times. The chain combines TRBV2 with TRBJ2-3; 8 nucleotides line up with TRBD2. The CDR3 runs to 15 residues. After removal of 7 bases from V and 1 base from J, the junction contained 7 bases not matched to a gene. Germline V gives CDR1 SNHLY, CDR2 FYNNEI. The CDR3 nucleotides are TGTGCCAGCAACCCTGGGACTAGAGGCACAGATACGCAGTATTTT. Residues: CASNPGTRGTDTQYF.

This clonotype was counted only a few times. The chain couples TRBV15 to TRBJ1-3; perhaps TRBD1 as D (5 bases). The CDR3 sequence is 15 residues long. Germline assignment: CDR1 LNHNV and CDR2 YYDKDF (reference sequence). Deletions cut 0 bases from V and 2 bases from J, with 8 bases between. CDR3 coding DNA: TGTGCCACCAGCAGAGACAGGGTTACTGGAAACACCATATATTTT. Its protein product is CATSRDRVTGNTIYF.

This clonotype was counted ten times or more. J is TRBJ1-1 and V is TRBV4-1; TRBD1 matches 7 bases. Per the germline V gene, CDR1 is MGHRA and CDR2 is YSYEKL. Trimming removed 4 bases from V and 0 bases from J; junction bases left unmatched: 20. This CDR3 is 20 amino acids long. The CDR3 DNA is TGCGCCAGCAGCCCACGGCAGGGGGTACGTACCACGGAAATGAACACTGAAGCTTTCTTT. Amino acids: CASSPRQGVRTTEMNTEAFF.

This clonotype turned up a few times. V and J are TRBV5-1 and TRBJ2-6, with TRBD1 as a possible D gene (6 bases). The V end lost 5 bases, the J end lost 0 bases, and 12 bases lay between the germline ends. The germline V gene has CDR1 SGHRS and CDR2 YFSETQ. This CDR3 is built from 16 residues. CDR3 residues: CASSWDINSGANVLTF. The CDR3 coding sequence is TGCGCCAGCAGTTGGGACATAAACTCTGGGGCCAACGTCCTGACTTTC.

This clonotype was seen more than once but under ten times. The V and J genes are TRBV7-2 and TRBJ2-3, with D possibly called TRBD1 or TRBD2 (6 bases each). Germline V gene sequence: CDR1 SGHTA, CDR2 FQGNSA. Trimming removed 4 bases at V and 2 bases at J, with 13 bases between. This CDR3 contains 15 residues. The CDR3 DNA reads TGTGCCAGCAGCTCCCTTGGGGGGCACACAGATACGCAGTATTTT. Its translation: CASSSLGGHTDTQYF.

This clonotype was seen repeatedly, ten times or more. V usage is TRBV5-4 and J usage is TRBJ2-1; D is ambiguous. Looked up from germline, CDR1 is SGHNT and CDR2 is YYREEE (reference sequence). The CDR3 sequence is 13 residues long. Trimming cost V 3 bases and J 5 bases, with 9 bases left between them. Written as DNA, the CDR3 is TGTGCCAGCAGCTCCGATTTCCACAATGAGCAGTTCTTC. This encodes CASSSDFHNEQFF.

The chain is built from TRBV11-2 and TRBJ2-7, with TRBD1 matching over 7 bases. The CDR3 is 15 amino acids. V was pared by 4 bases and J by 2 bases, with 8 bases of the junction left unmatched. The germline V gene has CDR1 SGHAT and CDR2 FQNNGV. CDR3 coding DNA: TGTGCCAGCAGCTCGCAGACAGGGTCTACCTACGAGCAGTACTTC. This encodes CASSSQTGSTYEQYF.

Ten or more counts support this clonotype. Written as DNA, the CDR3 is TGCAGTGCCCTGGGGGCCCCGAACACCGGGGAGCTGTTTTTT. This translates into CSALGAPNTGELFF. The chain couples TRBV20-1 to TRBJ2-2, with D perhaps matching TRBD1 (6 bases). V was pared by 6 bases and J by 0 bases, with 11 bases between. This CDR3 spans 14 amino acids. Germline CDR1 DFQATT, CDR2 SNEGSKA (reference sequence).

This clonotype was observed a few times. CDR3 sequence (DNA): TGTGCCTCGGGACTAGCGGGGGCCACAGATACGCAGTATTTT. Its protein is CASGLAGATDTQYF. This sequence joins TRBV7-3 and TRBJ2-3, with 14 bases aligning to TRBD2. The trim removed 11 bases at V and 2 bases at J, leaving 3 bases unmatched. CDR1 SGHTA and CDR2 FQGTGA come from the germline V gene. CDR3 size: 14 residues. Full variable domain (outside the CDR3, taken from reference TRBV7-3 and TRBJ2-3): GAGVSQTPSNKVTEKGKYVELRCDPISGHTALYWYRQSLGQGPEFLIYFQGTGAADDSGLPNDRFFAVRPEGSVSTLKIQRTERGDSAVYLCASGLAGATDTQYFGPGTRLTVL.

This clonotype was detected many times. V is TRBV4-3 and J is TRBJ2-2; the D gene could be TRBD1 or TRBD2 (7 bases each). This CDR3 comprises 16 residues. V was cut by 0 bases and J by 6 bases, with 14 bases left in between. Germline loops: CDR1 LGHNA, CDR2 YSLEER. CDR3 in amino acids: CASSQDHQGGPGELFF. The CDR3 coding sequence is TGCGCCAGCAGCCAAGATCATCAGGGGGGGCCCGGGGAGCTGTTTTTT.

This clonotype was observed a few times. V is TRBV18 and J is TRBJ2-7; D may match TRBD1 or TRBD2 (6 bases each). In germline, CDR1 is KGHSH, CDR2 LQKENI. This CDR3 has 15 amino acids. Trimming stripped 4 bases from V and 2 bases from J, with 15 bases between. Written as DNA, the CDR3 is TGTGCCAGCTCACTCACCAGGGGAGGCCCCTACGAGCAGTACTTC. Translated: CASSLTRGGPYEQYF.